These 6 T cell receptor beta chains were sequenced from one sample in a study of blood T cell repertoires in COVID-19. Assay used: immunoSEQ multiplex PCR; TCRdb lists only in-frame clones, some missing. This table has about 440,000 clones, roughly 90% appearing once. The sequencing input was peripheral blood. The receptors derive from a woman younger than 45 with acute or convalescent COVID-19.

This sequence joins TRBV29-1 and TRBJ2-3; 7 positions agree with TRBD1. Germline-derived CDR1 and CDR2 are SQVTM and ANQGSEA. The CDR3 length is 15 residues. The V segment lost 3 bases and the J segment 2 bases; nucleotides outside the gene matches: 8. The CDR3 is CSVDQAGTDTDTQYF. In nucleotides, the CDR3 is TGCAGCGTTGATCAAGCCGGGACAGACACAGATACGCAGTATTTT.

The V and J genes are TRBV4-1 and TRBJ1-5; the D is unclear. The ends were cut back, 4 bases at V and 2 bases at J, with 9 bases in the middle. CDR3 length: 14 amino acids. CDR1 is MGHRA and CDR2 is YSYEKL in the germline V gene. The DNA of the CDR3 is TGCGCCAGCAGCCCGGCGAGGGGCAATCAGCCCCAGCATTTT. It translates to CASSPARGNQPQHF.

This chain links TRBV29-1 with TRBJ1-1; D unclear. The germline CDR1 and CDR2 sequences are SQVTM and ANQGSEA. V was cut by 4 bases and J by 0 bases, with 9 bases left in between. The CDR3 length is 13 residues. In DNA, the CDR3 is TGCAGCGTTGGAGGCATCTTGAACACTGAAGCTTTCTTT. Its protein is CSVGGILNTEAFF.

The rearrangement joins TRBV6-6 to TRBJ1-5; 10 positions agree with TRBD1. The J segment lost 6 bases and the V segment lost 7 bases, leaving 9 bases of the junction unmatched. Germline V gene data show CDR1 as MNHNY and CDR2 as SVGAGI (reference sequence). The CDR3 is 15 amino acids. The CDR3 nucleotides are TGTGCCAGCACCCGGACAGGGGGAGTTGGTCAGCCCCAGCATTTT. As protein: CASTRTGGVGQPQHF.

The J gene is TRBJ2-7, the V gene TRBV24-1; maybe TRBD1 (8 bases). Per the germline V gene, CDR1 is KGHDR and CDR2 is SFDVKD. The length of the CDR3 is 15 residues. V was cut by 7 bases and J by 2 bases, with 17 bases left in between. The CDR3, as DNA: TGTGCCACCAGCAGTCGAACAGGGGGGGCCTACGAGCAGTACTTC. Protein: CATSSRTGGAYEQYF.

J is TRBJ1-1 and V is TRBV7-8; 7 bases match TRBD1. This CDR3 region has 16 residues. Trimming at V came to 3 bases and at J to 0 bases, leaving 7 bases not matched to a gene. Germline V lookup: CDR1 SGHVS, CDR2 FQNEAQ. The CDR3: CASSFRDRPLNTEAFF. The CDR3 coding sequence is TGTGCCAGCAGCTTTCGGGACAGACCCTTGAACACTGAAGCTTTCTTT.